This T cell receptor (beta chain) was profiled in a study of beta chain features in type 1 diabetes. For the study at large: No patient-donor differences in age, gender, total cells or subset yield. Summed over all samples, the examined sorted cells came to more than 85 million.

The germline CDR1 and CDR2 sequences are GTSNPN and SVGIG (reference sequence). The CDR3 length is 12 residues. Every bit of the isolated RNA underwent reverse transcription, so sequencing read expressed TCRB transcripts. TCRdb's copy holds only in-frame clones and misses some; the assay was immunoSEQ multiplex PCR. The data hold nearly 250,000 clones, with 68% observed a single time. General study points: TCRB repertoires of naive, central memory and Treg cells appeared more similar among patients than among healthy donors.

CD45RO/CCR7/CD25/CD127/CD95/CD27 sorting isolated CD4+ naive, central memory, regulatory and stem cell-like memory cells. Concerning this clone: Its antigen is unknown.

This TCR was recovered from a man between 25 and 39 years old in good health. The chain couples TRBV30 to TRBJ1-3; possible D gene TRBD1, 5 bases. The sequenced sample was naive CD4+ T cells from blood. The CDR3 coding sequence is TGTGCTGAAAGGGGTTCAGGAAACACCATATATTTT. Its protein product is CAERGSGNTIYF. The entire variable domain, with the rest obtained from reference TRBV30 and TRBJ1-3, is as follows: SQTIHQWPATLVQPVGSPLSLECTVEGTSNPNLYWYRQAAGRGLQLLFYSVGIGQISSEVPQNLSASRPQDRQFILSSKKLLLSDSGFYLCAERGSGNTIYFGEGSWLTVV.